The 17 T cell receptor beta chains below come from one sample, sequenced in a study of control samples from healthy donors and cancer patients. Produced via immunoSEQ multiplex PCR; TCRdb's table is partial and in-frame only. Here the sample spans about 18,000 clones, about 85% being singletons. The specimen sequenced was PBMCs. The receptors shown here come from a woman between 65 and 79 years old with lung cancer.

The gene calls are TRBV12-3 or TRBV12-4 and TRBJ1-1; D gene uncertain. The CDR3 totals 13 residues. Trimming took off 5 bases at V and 4 bases at J, with 11 bases between the two ends. The CDR3 loop reads CASSNWEPTEAFF. In nucleotides, the CDR3 is TGTGCCAGCAGTAACTGGGAGCCCACTGAAGCTTTCTTT.

The chain joins TRBV28 to TRBJ1-1, with D unclear. CDR3 size: 13 residues. Deletions cut 3 bases from V and 5 bases from J, with 10 bases between. Per the germline V gene, CDR1 is MDHEN and CDR2 is SYDVKM. As DNA, the CDR3 is TGTGCCAGCAGTTTCCCATCGTGGACTGAAGCTTTCTTT. Translated: CASSFPSWTEAFF.

This chain joins TRBV27 and TRBJ2-2; 12 bases align to TRBD2. Germline values: CDR1 MNHEY, CDR2 SMNVEV (reference sequence). This CDR3 region has 18 residues. The V gene end was trimmed by 5 bases and the J gene end by 8 bases; junction bases not matched to a gene: 15. The CDR3 sequence is CASSQTGRTSGKEGELFF. The CDR3 DNA sequence: TGTGCCAGCAGTCAGACAGGGAGGACTAGCGGGAAGGAGGGGGAGCTGTTTTTT.

This rearrangement joins TRBV5-6 to TRBJ2-1; TRBD2 agrees at 9 bases. Losses at the gene ends were 0 bases for V and 7 bases for J; bases not matched to a gene: 5. The CDR3 is 15 residues long. The V gene's germline CDR1 is SGHDT and CDR2 YYEEEE. In DNA, the CDR3 is TGTGCCAGCAGCTTGGGTCTAGCGGGAAGGAATGAGCAGTTCTTC. Its translation: CASSLGLAGRNEQFF. Full variable domain (rest looked up from reference TRBV5-6 and TRBJ2-1): DAGVTQSPTHLIKTRGQQVTLRCSPKSGHDTVSWYQQALGQGPQFIFQYYEEEERQRGNFPDRFSGHQFPNYSSELNVNALLLGDSALYLCASSLGLAGRNEQFFGPGTRLTVL.

V and J are TRBV5-1 and TRBJ2-7, with 14 bases fitting TRBD2. The CDR3 loop spans 16 amino acids. Germline assignment: CDR1 SGHRS and CDR2 YFSETQ. J gave up 6 bases and V 1 base, and 6 bases lay outside the gene matches. The CDR3 sequence is CASSLSGTSGSGEQYF. The DNA of the CDR3 is TGCGCCAGCAGCTTGTCCGGGACTAGCGGGAGTGGCGAGCAGTACTTC.

This clone has a handful of counts. The genes are TRBV19 and TRBJ2-3; unclear D gene. This CDR3 contains 13 residues. CDR1 and CDR2 from the germline V gene are LNHDA and SQIVND (reference sequence). The V end lost 2 bases, the J end lost 5 bases, and 8 bases lay between the germline ends. The CDR3, as DNA: TGTGCCAGTAGTATACGTATACTAGATACGCAGTATTTT. Translating gives CASSIRILDTQYF.

This chain links TRBV7-9 with TRBJ2-7; 7 bases are a match to TRBD1. The CDR3 consists of 16 residues. Germline assignment: CDR1 SEHNR and CDR2 FQNEAQ (reference sequence). V dropped 7 bases and J dropped 0; count of bases not matched to a gene: 12. The CDR3 region has the DNA TGTGCCAGCACCTCGGGCAGGGACAGCATCTCCTACGAGCAGTACTTC. Translation: CASTSGRDSISYEQYF.

The genes are TRBV4-2 and TRBJ2-3, with D maybe TRBD2 (5 bases). The germline V gene encodes CDR1 LGHNA and CDR2 YNFKEQ. CDR3 size: 15 residues. The V gene lost 1 base and the J gene lost 1 base, with 9 bases spanning the gap. The CDR3 loop is CASSQVGAGTDTQYF. Written as DNA, the CDR3 is TGTGCCAGCAGCCAAGTCGGAGCGGGCACAGATACGCAGTATTTT.

This sequence joins TRBV7-2 and TRBJ2-7; a possible D gene is TRBD2 (6 bases). CDR3 size: 14 residues. V lost 3 bases and J lost 2, with 11 bases in between. Germline V gene lookup returns CDR1 SGHTA and CDR2 FQGNSA. This chain's CDR3 is CASSFKEGPYEQYF. DNA for the CDR3: TGTGCCAGCAGCTTTAAGGAGGGACCCTACGAGCAGTACTTC.

This clone has just a few counts. The chain links TRBV7-8 to TRBJ1-5; TRBD1 aligns across 7 bases. The CDR3 sequence is 15 residues long. J lost 7 bases, V lost 4 bases, and 10 bases had no gene match. From germline, CDR1 is SGHVS and CDR2 FQNEAQ. The CDR3 here is CASSSLTGRNQPQHF. DNA for the CDR3: TGTGCCAGCAGCTCGCTGACAGGGAGAAACCAGCCCCAGCATTTT.

The chain carries TRBV19 and TRBJ2-2; weak D call: TRBD2 (6 bases). The V and J ends lost 9 bases and 2 bases respectively, with 19 bases between them. The CDR3 is made up of 16 amino acids. Germline CDR1 and CDR2: LNHDA and SQIVND (reference sequence). The CDR3 bases are TGTGCCAGCCGTAAGGGACGGGCGGGAAACACCGGGGAGCTGTTTTTT. It specifies CASRKGRAGNTGELFF.

The CDR3 sequence: CASRAPGGQTEPSVEQYF. In DNA form, the CDR3 reads TGTGCCAGCAGAGCCCCGGGAGGGCAAACCGAACCCTCAGTCGAGCAGTACTTC. This sequence joins TRBV6-4 and TRBJ2-7, with 8 bases lining up with TRBD2. CDR1 and CDR2 from the germline V gene are MRHNA and SNTAGT. J lost 6 bases, V lost 6 bases, and 22 bases had no gene match. This CDR3 contains 18 residues.

The chain links TRBV7-9 to TRBJ1-5, with 8 nucleotides matching TRBD1. CDR1 is SEHNR and CDR2 is FQNEAQ in the germline V gene (reference sequence). The CDR3 consists of 15 residues. Trimming removed 1 base from V and 6 bases from J; junction bases left unmatched: 5. The chain's CDR3 is CASSLGQGLSQPQHF. The CDR3 nucleotides read TGTGCCAGCAGCTTAGGACAGGGGTTGAGTCAGCCCCAGCATTTT.

CDR3 loop: CASSNGGNEKLFF. The CDR3 coding sequence is TGCGCCAGCAGTAACGGGGGGAATGAAAAACTGTTTTTT. The gene calls are TRBV5-1 and TRBJ1-4; tentative D call: TRBD1 (5 bases). Germline values: CDR1 SGHRS, CDR2 YFSETQ. Trimming pared 5 bases from V and 5 bases from J, leaving 10 bases between. This CDR3 spans 13 amino acids.

V and J are TRBV20-1 and TRBJ2-7; D unclear. Between the trimmed V and J ends, which lost 3 bases and 3 bases, there was a span of 18 bases. CDR1 is DFQATT and CDR2 is SNEGSKA in the germline V gene (reference sequence). There are 15 residues in the CDR3. The CDR3 reads CSASDAETYSYEQYF. The DNA for the CDR3 is TGCAGTGCTAGTGACGCTGAAACATACAGCTACGAGCAGTACTTC.

This chain uses TRBV28 with TRBJ2-7, with D perhaps TRBD1 (6 bases). Trimming stripped 5 bases from V and 6 bases from J, with 17 bases between. Germline V gives CDR1 MDHEN, CDR2 SYDVKM. This CDR3 is 14 amino acids long. CDR3 coding DNA: TGTGCCAGCAGTGTAACAGGGCATTTATTCGAGCAGTACTTC. Residues: CASSVTGHLFEQYF. Variable domain in full (rest from reference TRBV28 and TRBJ2-7): DVKVTQSSRYLVKRTGEKVFLECVQDMDHENMFWYRQDPGLGLRLIYFSYDVKMKEKGDIPEGYSVSREKKERFSLILESASTNQTSMYLCASSVTGHLFEQYFGPGTRLTVT.

This clone was counted only a few times. This chain connects TRBV19 to TRBJ1-1; 7 bases agree with TRBD1. Germline assignment: CDR1 LNHDA and CDR2 SQIVND (reference sequence). The V segment lost 4 bases and the J segment 0 bases; nucleotides outside the gene matches: 8. There are 16 residues in the CDR3. The CDR3 sequence: CASSTLPGQMNTEAFF. DNA for the CDR3: TGTGCCAGTAGTACGCTACCGGGACAGATGAACACTGAAGCTTTCTTT.